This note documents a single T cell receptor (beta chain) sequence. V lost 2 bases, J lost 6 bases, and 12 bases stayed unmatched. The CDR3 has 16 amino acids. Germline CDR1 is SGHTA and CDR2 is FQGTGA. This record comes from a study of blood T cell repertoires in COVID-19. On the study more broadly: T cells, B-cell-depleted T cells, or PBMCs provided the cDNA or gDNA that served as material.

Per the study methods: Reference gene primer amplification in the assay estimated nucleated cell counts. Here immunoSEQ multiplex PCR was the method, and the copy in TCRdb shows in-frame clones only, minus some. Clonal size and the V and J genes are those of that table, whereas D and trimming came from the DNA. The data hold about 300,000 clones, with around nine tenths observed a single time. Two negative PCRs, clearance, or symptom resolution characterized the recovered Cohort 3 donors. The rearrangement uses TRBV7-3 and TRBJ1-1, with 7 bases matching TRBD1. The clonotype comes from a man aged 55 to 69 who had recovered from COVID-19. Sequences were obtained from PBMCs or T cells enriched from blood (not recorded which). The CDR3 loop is CASSLGPTGSEAEAFF. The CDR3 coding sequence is TGTGCCAGCAGCTTAGGGCCGACAGGGTCGGAGGCTGAAGCTTTCTTT.